This passage covers 22 T cell receptor beta chains from one sample sequenced in a study of cytotoxic CD8 clonotypes in ibrutinib-treated CLL. Profiling relied on immunoSEQ multiplex PCR, and the TCRdb table lists in-frame clones only, not all of them. This sample yields hundreds of thousands of clones, of which about four fifths are seen a single time; 10% to 12% belongs to the top ten. Here the sequenced sample was PBMCs, taken after 12 months of ibrutinib treatment. These receptors were collected from a human donor with chronic lymphocytic leukemia.

The chain combines TRBV25-1 with TRBJ1-4; TRBD1 aligns across 7 bases. The germline gives CDR1 MGHDK, CDR2 SYGVNS. The CDR3 is 17 residues long. Germline trimming cut 3 bases from V and 0 bases from J; bases unmatched to any gene: 7. This CDR3 reads CASSEGQRGATNEKLFF. The CDR3 DNA reads TGTGCCAGCAGTGAGGGACAGAGGGGAGCAACTAATGAAAAACTGTTTTTT.

This clone came up once. V gene TRBV6-5 combines with J gene TRBJ2-2; maybe TRBD1 (5 bases). Between the trimmed V and J ends, which lost 0 bases and 7 bases, there was a span of 12 bases. This CDR3 is built from 15 residues. The germline gives CDR1 MNHEY, CDR2 SVGAGI. DNA for the CDR3: TGTGCCAGCAGTTACTCGGTAGGGGCCAGCGGGGAGCTGTTTTTT. Translating gives CASSYSVGASGELFF.

This clone was seen a single time. A much larger clone sits a single nucleotide away, making a read error possible. Other DNA sequences in this sample translate to the same CDR3. This rearrangement joins TRBV5-1 to TRBJ2-2; D gene unclear. V lost 0 bases and J 8 bases, leaving 2 bases between the germline ends. The CDR3 spans 11 residues. Germline CDR1 and CDR2: SGHRS and YFSETQ. The CDR3, as DNA: TGCGCCAGCAGCTTGGCAGGGGAGCTGTTTTTT. Translating gives CASSLAGELFF.

This clone has only a few counts. The chain recombines TRBV29-1 with TRBJ1-2, with D maybe TRBD1 (5 bases). V was clipped by 0 bases and J by 5 bases, with 10 bases between them. Germline lookup yields CDR1 SQVTM and CDR2 ANQGSEA. This CDR3 has 13 amino acids. The CDR3: CSVEDRRQYGYTF. The DNA for the CDR3 is TGCAGCGTTGAAGATCGAAGACAGTATGGCTACACCTTC.

The CDR3 region is CASSPRRDRAYNEQFF. CDR3 coding DNA: TGTGCCAGCAGCCCCCGTAGGGACAGGGCCTACAATGAGCAGTTCTTC. The rearrangement joins TRBV7-9 to TRBJ2-1; 9 nucleotides match TRBD1. Germline CDR1 reads SEHNR; CDR2 reads FQNEAQ (reference sequence). V gave up 5 bases and J gave up 2 bases; unmatched junction bases: 7. The CDR3 has 16 residues.

The chain recombines TRBV11-3 with TRBJ2-1; D uncertain. V lost 5 bases to trimming and J lost 1 base, with 6 bases between them. Germline V CDR1 and CDR2: SGHNT, YENEEA. The CDR3 contains 13 residues. The DNA for the CDR3 is TGTGCCAGCAGCCCCGGTTCCTACAATGAGCAGTTCTTC. Protein sequence: CASSPGSYNEQFF.

At least ten counts were recorded for this clone. V is TRBV11-2 and J is TRBJ2-7; D gene ambiguous. V gave up 5 bases and J gave up 5 bases, with 7 bases separating them. The CDR3 extends over 11 amino acids. In germline, CDR1 is SGHAT, CDR2 FQNNGV. The CDR3 sequence: CASSPLNEQYF. The DNA for the CDR3 is TGTGCCAGCAGCCCCTTGAACGAGCAGTACTTC.

This chain links TRBV30 with TRBJ2-7; D uncertain. This CDR3 spans 14 amino acids. V was shortened by 4 bases and J by 6 bases, with 19 bases between the two germline ends. Germline V gene lookup returns CDR1 GTSNPN and CDR2 SVGIG (reference sequence). As DNA, the CDR3 is TGTGCCTGGACTGGGTCTCATCGTTTCGGCGAGCAGTACTTC. Translated: CAWTGSHRFGEQYF.

The J gene is TRBJ2-3, the V gene TRBV30; TRBD2 matches at 9 bases. J was trimmed by 1 base and V by 3 bases; bases with no gene match: 8. The CDR3 covers 16 residues. Per the germline V gene, CDR1 is GTSNPN and CDR2 is SVGIG (reference sequence). The CDR3 DNA reads TGTGCCTGGAGCGGACCGACTAGCGGCGGCACAGATACGCAGTATTTT. Translated, it gives CAWSGPTSGGTDTQYF.

The V call is TRBV10-3, the J call TRBJ2-2, with 9 bases lining up with TRBD1. The V segment lost 6 bases and the J segment 4 bases; nucleotides outside the gene matches: 9. This CDR3 contains 16 residues. Germline values: CDR1 ENHRY, CDR2 SYGVKD. In DNA form, the CDR3 reads TGTGCCATCAGAGCAACCGGGACAGGGACCACCGGGGAGCTGTTTTTT. Amino acids: CAIRATGTGTTGELFF.

This sequence joins TRBV4-1 and TRBJ2-7; D is unclear. V shed 1 base and J shed 5 bases, with 6 bases lying between them. The CDR3 extends over 12 amino acids. CDR1 and CDR2 from the germline V gene are MGHRA and YSYEKL. In DNA form, the CDR3 reads TGCGCCAGCAGCCAAGTTGCAGACGAGCAGTACTTC. Encoded protein: CASSQVADEQYF.

The V call is TRBV27, the J call TRBJ1-6; no reliable D call. The CDR3 is 15 residues long. V lost 3 bases, J lost 6 bases, and 12 bases lay in between. Germline V gene sequence: CDR1 MNHEY, CDR2 SMNVEV (reference sequence). The CDR3 reads CASSFYGPLNSPLHF. In DNA form, the CDR3 reads TGTGCCAGCAGTTTTTACGGGCCCCTTAATTCACCCCTCCACTTT.

The chain recombines TRBV9 with TRBJ1-2, with D possibly TRBD1 on 5 matching bases. The V gene's germline CDR1 is SGDLS and CDR2 YYNGEE. Trimming left V 0 bases short and J 3 bases short, with 12 bases between. This CDR3 contains 15 residues. The CDR3 spells CASSVVVGQDYGYTF. In DNA, the CDR3 is TGTGCCAGCAGCGTAGTCGTGGGGCAGGACTATGGCTACACCTTC.

This clone was counted once. This chain links TRBV6-1 with TRBJ1-2, with D hard to call. This CDR3 has 14 residues. Germline assignment: CDR1 MNHNS and CDR2 SASEGT. V was shortened by 2 bases and J by 3 bases, with 10 bases between the two germline ends. CDR3 nucleotide sequence: TGTGCCAGCAGTGAAATGGTAGGAGACTATGGCTACACCTTC. Amino acids: CASSEMVGDYGYTF.

This chain connects TRBV27 to TRBJ2-5; perhaps TRBD1 as D (5 bases). Looked up from germline, CDR1 is MNHEY and CDR2 is SMNVEV (reference sequence). The V end lost 1 base, the J end lost 5 bases, and 14 bases lay between the germline ends. This CDR3 comprises 15 residues. CDR3 nucleotides: TGTGCCAGCAGTTTATTTTTAGGGGATTACGAGACCCAGTACTTC. This encodes CASSLFLGDYETQYF.

The gene calls are TRBV14 and TRBJ2-5; D ambiguous. Trimming cost V 4 bases and J 6 bases, with 15 bases left between them. In germline, CDR1 is SGHDN, CDR2 FVKESK. The CDR3 is 14 residues long. CDR3 protein: CASSLNGWLKTQYF. In DNA form, the CDR3 reads TGTGCCAGCAGCCTCAACGGGTGGTTGAAGACCCAGTACTTC.

DNA of the CDR3: TGTGCCAGCAGCCCGATCCCTAGGGCAGGGAGAAGCTACAATGAGCAGTTCTTC. It yields the protein CASSPIPRAGRSYNEQFF. The V and J genes are TRBV11-2 and TRBJ2-1; D tentatively fits TRBD1 or TRBD2 (5 bases each). V lost 5 bases and J 3 bases, leaving 23 bases between the germline ends. CDR1 SGHAT and CDR2 FQNNGV come from the germline V gene. This CDR3 is 18 amino acids long. The full variable domain, with the rest looked up from reference TRBV11-2 and TRBJ2-1, is EAGVAQSPRYKIIEKRQSVAFWCNPISGHATLYWYQQILGQGPKLLIQFQNNGVVDDSQLPKDRFSAERLKGVDSTLKIQPAKLEDSAVYLCASSPIPRAGRSYNEQFFGPGTRLTVL.

V usage is TRBV2 and J usage is TRBJ2-3; the match to TRBD2 covers 12 bases. CDR3 length equals 15 residues. Germline CDR1 reads SNHLY; CDR2 reads FYNNEI. Trimming took 3 bases from V and 6 from J; bases not matched to a gene: 4. The CDR3 is CASSDSSGGADTQYF. The CDR3 region has the DNA TGTGCCAGCAGTGACTCTAGCGGGGGGGCCGATACGCAGTATTTT.

The chain combines TRBV9 with TRBJ2-3, with D hard to call. Germline assignment: CDR1 SGDLS and CDR2 YYNGEE. The CDR3 consists of 15 residues. The ends were cut back, 2 bases at V and 2 bases at J, with 12 bases in the middle. The CDR3 region is CASSVRVVATDTQYF. In DNA, the CDR3 is TGTGCCAGCAGCGTTCGGGTGGTGGCCACAGATACGCAGTATTTT.

This rearrangement joins TRBV5-1 to TRBJ2-6, with 10 positions matching TRBD1. The CDR3 contains 17 residues. V was clipped by 7 bases and J by 4 bases; unmatched bases: 11. Germline V lookup: CDR1 SGHRS, CDR2 YFSETQ. The CDR3 sequence is CASGAGTGVFGANVLTF. The DNA for the CDR3 is TGCGCCAGCGGGGCGGGGACAGGGGTCTTCGGGGCCAACGTCCTGACTTTC.

This clone was detected a few times. This chain connects TRBV9 to TRBJ1-3; D not resolved. The V gene lost 3 bases and the J gene lost 0 bases, with 13 bases spanning the gap. CDR1 and CDR2 from the germline V gene are SGDLS and YYNGEE. CDR3 size: 16 residues. The CDR3 protein is CASSEEAGYSGNTIYF. The CDR3 bases are TGTGCCAGCAGCGAGGAGGCGGGATACTCTGGAAACACCATATATTTT.

V and J are TRBV7-9 and TRBJ2-2; 9 positions agree with TRBD2. CDR3 length: 16 residues. Per germline, CDR1 SEHNR and CDR2 FQNEAQ (reference sequence). V gave up 1 base and J gave up 4 bases; unmatched junction bases: 4. CDR3 in DNA: TGTGCCAGCAGCTTAGTAGCGGGGGTTATCACCGGGGAGCTGTTTTTT. As protein: CASSLVAGVITGELFF.